What follows are 30 T cell receptor beta chains derived from one specimen sequenced in a study of T cell responses to AZD1222 COVID-19 vaccine. Using immunoSEQ multiplex PCR, the repertoire was profiled, and TCRdb retains in-frame clones only, with some absent. Among approximately 110,000 clones listed, approximately 87% were seen once. Specimen: peripheral blood, collected on day 0 of AZD1222 vaccination. The receptor set was obtained from an adult in good health.

The V call is TRBV2, the J call TRBJ1-1, with D hard to call. The CDR3 extends over 13 amino acids. Germline V lookup: CDR1 SNHLY, CDR2 FYNNEI. The V end lost 4 bases, the J end lost 3 bases, and 9 bases lay between the germline ends. CDR3 bases: TGTGCCAGCAGTGCTGACCAAGACACTGAAGCTTTCTTT. Translated: CASSADQDTEAFF.

The chain employs TRBV15 and TRBJ1-4, with 7 bases lining up with TRBD1. This CDR3 contains 15 residues. The V gene end was trimmed by 0 bases and the J gene end by 6 bases; junction bases not matched to a gene: 4. Germline loops: CDR1 LNHNV, CDR2 YYDKDF (reference sequence). Here the CDR3 reads CATSRERQGHEKLFF. The CDR3 nucleotides read TGTGCCACCAGCAGAGAACGACAGGGCCATGAAAAACTGTTTTTT.

This clone was recorded only once. The rearrangement links TRBV19 to TRBJ1-1, with no clear D. The CDR3 consists of 13 residues. Germline values: CDR1 LNHDA, CDR2 SQIVND (reference sequence). V was trimmed by 5 bases and J by 3 bases, leaving 10 bases between them. CDR3 residues: CASSEGGHTEAFF. CDR3 DNA sequence: TGTGCCAGTAGTGAGGGAGGCCACACTGAAGCTTTCTTT.

The genes are TRBV4-2 and TRBJ1-1; no reliable D call. Trimming removed 1 base at V and 6 bases at J, with 15 bases between. Germline V gene sequence: CDR1 LGHNA, CDR2 YNFKEQ. This CDR3 contains 15 residues. The DNA for the CDR3 is TGTGCCAGCAGCCAAGTGGGAGCAAACCTACCTGAAGCTTTCTTT. This translates into CASSQVGANLPEAFF.

V and J are TRBV19 and TRBJ2-1, with D possibly matching TRBD1 (6 bases). The germline V gene encodes CDR1 LNHDA and CDR2 SQIVND (reference sequence). This CDR3 is built from 14 residues. With 8 bases removed from V and 5 bases from J, the gap between germline ends came to 16 bases. This chain's CDR3 is CASGKGGENNEQFF. The CDR3 nucleotides read TGTGCCAGTGGGAAAGGGGGAGAAAACAATGAGCAGTTCTTC.

The chain uses TRBV5-4 and TRBJ2-7; 9 bases align to TRBD2. Looked up from germline, CDR1 is SGHNT and CDR2 is YYREEE (reference sequence). With 4 bases clipped from V and 6 bases from J, the junction kept 17 bases outside the gene matches. CDR3 size: 17 residues. CDR3: CASSLPPVAGALGEQYF. The CDR3 DNA is TGTGCCAGCAGCCTCCCCCCCGTAGCGGGGGCCTTGGGCGAGCAGTACTTC.

The J gene is TRBJ1-3, the V gene TRBV2; D may be TRBD1 (6 bases). CDR1 and CDR2 from the germline V gene are SNHLY and FYNNEI. The CDR3 covers 16 residues. V gave up 6 bases and J gave up 0 bases, with 15 bases separating them. The chain's CDR3 is CASRNNAGASGNTIYF. The CDR3 bases are TGTGCCAGCAGGAACAACGCGGGGGCCTCTGGAAACACCATATATTTT.

The chain recombines TRBV11-2 with TRBJ1-2; weak D call: TRBD1 (5 bases). This CDR3 is built from 15 residues. Germline lookup yields CDR1 SGHAT and CDR2 FQNNGV. With 5 bases removed from V and 4 bases from J, the gap between germline ends came to 17 bases. The CDR3 is CASSLSGFPFYGYTF. In DNA, the CDR3 is TGTGCCAGCAGCCTGTCAGGGTTTCCCTTCTATGGCTACACCTTC.

The rearrangement links TRBV20-1 to TRBJ2-7; 8 nucleotides agree with TRBD1. From germline, CDR1 is DFQATT and CDR2 SNEGSKA (reference sequence). V lost 5 bases, J lost 5 bases, and 2 bases stayed unmatched. The CDR3 is 11 residues long. The CDR3 region has the DNA TGCAGTGCTGACAGGGGAGACGAGCAGTACTTC. Protein sequence: CSADRGDEQYF.

The chain links TRBV11-2 to TRBJ1-2; D not resolved. V was clipped by 1 base and J by 4 bases, with 7 bases between them. This CDR3 region has 13 residues. Germline V gene sequence: CDR1 SGHAT, CDR2 FQNNGV. The CDR3 bases are TGTGCCAGCAGCTTAGTAGGATCCTATGGCTACACCTTC. Residues: CASSLVGSYGYTF. Supplemented by reference TRBV11-2 and TRBJ1-2, the full variable domain reads EAGVAQSPRYKIIEKRQSVAFWCNPISGHATLYWYQQILGQGPKLLIQFQNNGVVDDSQLPKDRFSAERLKGVDSTLKIQPAKLEDSAVYLCASSLVGSYGYTFGSGTRLTVV.

The chain has TRBV3-1 (or the pseudogene TRBV3-2) and TRBJ2-7, with TRBD1 matching 7 bases. The junction had 4 bases not matched to a gene; V was cut back by 4 bases and J by 1 base. The CDR3 has 14 residues. CDR1 is LGHDT and CDR2 is YNNKEL in the germline V gene (reference sequence). CDR3 region: CASSPGTASYEQYF. Here the CDR3 DNA reads TGTGCCAGCAGCCCCGGGACAGCTTCCTACGAGCAGTACTTC.

The V and J genes are TRBV11-2 and TRBJ2-5, with 8 bases lining up with TRBD1. Trimming at V came to 4 bases and at J to 5 bases, leaving 9 bases not matched to a gene. The length of the CDR3 is 15 residues. Germline V gene data show CDR1 as SGHAT and CDR2 as FQNNGV. Written as DNA, the CDR3 is TGTGCCAGCAGCTCGCCCAGGGGGCTGAAGGAGACCCAGTACTTC. Its protein is CASSSPRGLKETQYF.

The chain combines TRBV7-3 with TRBJ2-5, with TRBD2 as a possible D gene (6 bases). The germline V gene has CDR1 SGHTA and CDR2 FQGTGA. CDR3 length: 13 amino acids. The germline V and J ends were trimmed by 5 bases and 2 bases, with 9 bases remaining between them. The DNA for the CDR3 is TGTGCCAGCAGCACCGGGGGTCAAGAGACCCAGTACTTC. Amino acids: CASSTGGQETQYF.

The genes are TRBV19 and TRBJ2-3; 8 nucleotides align to TRBD2. The CDR3 is 17 amino acids. Germline V lookup: CDR1 LNHDA, CDR2 SQIVND (reference sequence). V shed 4 bases and J 8 bases; nucleotides not matched to a gene: 17. CDR3 DNA: TGTGCCAGTAGTACGGTCTGGGACTCCTACGGGGGGGCTACGCAGTATTTT. Its translation: CASSTVWDSYGGATQYF.

This chain uses TRBV6-4 with TRBJ2-3; 7 bases map to TRBD2. Germline lookup yields CDR1 MRHNA and CDR2 SNTAGT. The trim removed 2 bases at V and 5 bases at J, leaving 7 bases unmatched. This CDR3 spans 15 amino acids. The CDR3 coding sequence is TGTGCCAGCAGTGACACCCCTCGGGAGGTAGATACGCAGTATTTT. Its translation is CASSDTPREVDTQYF.

The chain is built from TRBV7-9 and TRBJ1-1; TRBD1 matches at 10 bases. Germline loops: CDR1 SEHNR, CDR2 FQNEAQ (reference sequence). The CDR3 is made up of 14 amino acids. The J segment lost 4 bases and the V segment lost 5 bases, leaving 4 bases of the junction unmatched. The CDR3: CASSPGDRGTEAFF. In nucleotides, the CDR3 is TGTGCCAGCAGCCCCGGGGACAGGGGCACTGAAGCTTTCTTT.

V usage is TRBV14 and J usage is TRBJ1-2; TRBD1 matches at 8 bases. The V gene end was trimmed by 3 bases and the J gene end by 6 bases; junction bases not matched to a gene: 3. This CDR3 is 13 amino acids long. Germline V lookup: CDR1 SGHDN, CDR2 FVKESK. The CDR3 region is CASSQTGDHGYTF. The CDR3 region has the DNA TGTGCCAGCAGCCAGACAGGGGACCATGGCTACACCTTC.

The chain carries TRBV18 and TRBJ2-6; D is uncertain. V lost 3 bases, J lost 2 bases, and 11 bases lay in between. The germline gives CDR1 KGHSH, CDR2 LQKENI. This CDR3 region has 16 residues. The CDR3 coding sequence is TGTGCCAGCTCACCGACGGGTGGGCCTGGGGCCAACGTCCTGACTTTC. It translates to CASSPTGGPGANVLTF.

The V gene is TRBV24-1, the J gene TRBJ2-2; the match to TRBD1 covers 7 bases. The V gene end was trimmed by 0 bases and the J gene end by 0 bases; junction bases not matched to a gene: 3. The length of the CDR3 is 17 residues. The V gene's germline CDR1 is KGHDR and CDR2 SFDVKD. As DNA, the CDR3 is TGTGCCACCAGTGATTTGGAGGGGGCGGCGAACACCGGGGAGCTGTTTTTT. Residues: CATSDLEGAANTGELFF.

This clone appeared a single time. The V call is TRBV12-3 or TRBV12-4, the J call TRBJ2-5, with D uncertain. The CDR3 loop spans 13 amino acids. Between the trimmed V and J ends, which lost 2 bases and 2 bases, there was a span of 6 bases. The CDR3 sequence: CASSLPSQETQYF. Written as DNA, the CDR3 is TGTGCCAGCAGTTTACCCAGTCAAGAGACCCAGTACTTC.

The V and J genes are TRBV6-5 and TRBJ1-1, with D perhaps matching TRBD1 (5 bases). Germline lookup yields CDR1 MNHEY and CDR2 SVGAGI. V gave up 6 bases and J gave up 2 bases, with 13 bases separating them. This CDR3 region has 14 residues. The CDR3, as DNA: TGTGCCAGCAGAAAACAGGCGTCAAACACTGAAGCTTTCTTT. Residues: CASRKQASNTEAFF.

This chain connects TRBV18 to TRBJ2-2; unclear D gene. This CDR3 region has 16 residues. The V end was cut by 0 bases, the J end by 0 bases, with 8 bases between. Germline V lookup: CDR1 KGHSH, CDR2 LQKENI. CDR3 amino acids: CASSPPGHTNTGELFF. CDR3 coding DNA: TGTGCCAGCTCACCACCGGGTCATACGAACACCGGGGAGCTGTTTTTT.

This chain joins TRBV27 and TRBJ2-7; 7 bases fit TRBD1. Germline CDR1 MNHEY, CDR2 SMNVEV (reference sequence). This CDR3 spans 14 amino acids. V was clipped by 2 bases and J by 3 bases; unmatched bases: 4. The CDR3 is CASSLTGTDYEQYF. The CDR3 bases are TGTGCCAGCAGTTTAACCGGGACAGACTACGAGCAGTACTTC.

The genes are TRBV5-6 and TRBJ2-1; D is perhaps TRBD1 (6 bases). Germline loops: CDR1 SGHDT, CDR2 YYEEEE. Trimming shortened V by 4 bases and J by 9 bases, and 17 bases separated the two germline ends. CDR3 length: 14 amino acids. CDR3 sequence: CASSAATGLGEQFF. The CDR3 bases are TGTGCCAGCAGCGCGGCTACAGGGCTTGGTGAGCAGTTCTTC.

The CDR3 protein is CASSYPGGSYEQFF. Written as DNA, the CDR3 is TGTGCCAGCAGTTACCCCGGCGGATCTTATGAGCAGTTCTTC. The chain links TRBV6-5 to TRBJ2-1; D remains ambiguous. With 2 bases removed from V and 8 bases from J, the gap between germline ends came to 13 bases. The CDR3 is 14 residues long. Germline CDR1 is MNHEY and CDR2 is SVGAGI.

The V gene is TRBV25-1, the J gene TRBJ1-1; D is unclear. Germline CDR1 is MGHDK and CDR2 is SYGVNS. This CDR3 comprises 11 residues. V was shortened by 7 bases and J by 4 bases, with 7 bases between the two germline ends. The DNA for the CDR3 is TGTGCCAGCACCCGTGGCACTGAAGCTTTCTTT. Translation gives CASTRGTEAFF. Looking up the rest from reference TRBV25-1 and TRBJ1-1 gives the full variable domain: EADIYQTPRYLVIGTGKKITLECSQTMGHDKMYWYQQDPGMELHLIHYSYGVNSTEKGDLSSESTVSRIRTEHFPLTLESARPSHTSQYLCASTRGTEAFFGQGTRLTVV.

This chain links TRBV2 with TRBJ2-2; TRBD2 aligns across 9 bases. This CDR3 contains 15 residues. The germline V gene encodes CDR1 SNHLY and CDR2 FYNNEI. The J segment lost 6 bases and the V segment lost 6 bases, leaving 8 bases of the junction unmatched. CDR3 in amino acids: CASSGAGGLSGELFF. As DNA, the CDR3 is TGTGCCAGCAGCGGGGCGGGAGGGCTTTCCGGGGAGCTGTTTTTT.

The chain's CDR3 is CASSPPSRGSNEQFF. The CDR3 coding sequence is TGTGCCAGCAGCCCACCCTCCCGGGGGAGTAATGAGCAGTTCTTC. J is TRBJ2-1 and V is TRBV7-8, with D perhaps TRBD2 (6 bases). The V end was cut by 5 bases, the J end by 7 bases, with 18 bases between. This CDR3 contains 15 residues. Germline V gives CDR1 SGHVS, CDR2 FQNEAQ.

The chain employs TRBV6-1 and TRBJ2-2; D may match TRBD1 or TRBD2 (6 bases each). Per germline, CDR1 MNHNS and CDR2 SASEGT. The CDR3 has 18 amino acids. Between the trimmed V and J ends, which lost 1 base and 3 bases, there was a span of 18 bases. The CDR3 spells CASSEEVVRRGYTGELFF. In DNA, the CDR3 is TGTGCCAGCAGTGAAGAGGTGGTTCGGAGGGGGTACACCGGGGAGCTGTTTTTT.

In this sample, this clone turned up once. This rearrangement joins TRBV6-5 to TRBJ2-7; D remains ambiguous. The CDR3 is made up of 11 amino acids. Trimming left V 5 bases short and J 7 bases short, with 9 bases between. CDR1 and CDR2 (germline): MNHEY, SVGAGI. CDR3: CASSNSGEQYF. CDR3 nucleotides: TGTGCCAGCAGTAATAGTGGGGAGCAGTACTTC.